A selection of T cell receptor beta chains follows, all from one sample in a study of shared clonotypes between healthy human individuals. Assay used: immunoSEQ multiplex PCR; TCRdb lists only in-frame clones, some missing. This sample has roughly 2.6 million clones, with more than 80% found just once. The sequenced material came from naive CD4+ T cells sorted from blood. The receptors originated from a man aged 18 to 30 in good health. CDR3s include the opening cysteine and the closing phenylalanine or tryptophan. Fields, in order: D gene, V gene, J gene, clone size, CDR3 protein, CDR3 DNA. The D gene is left open where the match is weak. Clone size is given for some rows only: seen once, a few or many times, or a class if the clone is expanded.

D: TRBD1
V: TRBV5-4
J: TRBJ2-3
size: -
CDR3: CASSLALRDRGADTQYF
DNA: TGTGCCAGCAGCTTGGCTCTTCGGGACAGGGGGGCAGATACGCAGTATTTT

D: -
V: TRBV12-5
J: TRBJ1-1
size: -
CDR3: CASPGRGTGTEAFF
DNA: TGTGCTAGTCCAGGCCGGGGAACGGGCACTGAAGCTTTCTTT

D: -
V: TRBV7-9
J: TRBJ2-4
size: -
CDR3: CASNPTSGELIQYF
DNA: TGTGCCAGCAACCCAACCTCGGGGGAACTCATTCAGTACTTC

D: -
V: TRBV5-6
J: TRBJ1-4
size: -
CDR3: CASSRRDDREKLFF
DNA: TGTGCCAGCAGTCGTCGGGACGACAGAGAAAAACTGTTTTTT

D: -
V: TRBV18
J: TRBJ2-2
size: once
CDR3: CASSPGPANTGELFF
DNA: TGTGCCAGCTCACCCGGGCCTGCCAACACCGGGGAGCTGTTTTTT

D: TRBD1
V: TRBV9
J: TRBJ1-1
size: -
CDR3: CASSAGQGTNTEAFF
DNA: TGTGCCAGCAGCGCCGGACAGGGGACGAACACTGAAGCTTTCTTT

D: TRBD1
V: TRBV6-1
J: TRBJ2-5
size: -
CDR3: CASSGAGTGGRETQYF
DNA: TGTGCCAGCAGTGGGGCCGGGACAGGTGGAAGAGAGACCCAGTACTTC

D: -
V: TRBV25-1
J: TRBJ2-7
size: -
CDR3: CASSEFGFYEQYF
DNA: TGTGCCAGCAGTGAATTCGGCTTCTACGAGCAGTACTTC

D: -
V: TRBV5-6
J: TRBJ2-1
size: once
CDR3: CASSPGFDRNNEQFF
DNA: TGTGCCAGCAGCCCAGGCTTCGACAGGAACAATGAGCAGTTCTTC

D: TRBD2
V: TRBV5-6
J: TRBJ2-5
size: -
CDR3: CASSLDGGGRGTQYF
DNA: TGTGCCAGCAGCTTGGATGGCGGGGGGCGGGGGACCCAGTACTTC

D: -
V: TRBV2
J: TRBJ2-2
size: -
CDR3: CASSASQNTGELFF
DNA: TGTGCCAGCAGTGCTTCTCAGAACACCGGGGAGCTGTTTTTT

D: -
V: TRBV28
J: TRBJ2-7
size: -
CDR3: CASSPALSYEEALYF
DNA: TGTGCCAGCAGTCCTGCCCTGTCCTACGAGGAGGCGCTGTACTTC

D: -
V: TRBV10-1
J: TRBJ1-1
size: few
CDR3: CASSPGLNTEAFF
DNA: TGCGCCAGCAGTCCGGGGTTGAACACTGAAGCTTTCTTT

D: TRBD2
V: TRBV7-2
J: TRBJ2-7
size: -
CDR3: CASSLGPSGSYEQYF
DNA: TGTGCCAGCAGCTTAGGTCCTAGCGGGAGTTACGAGCAGTACTTC

D: -
V: TRBV19
J: TRBJ1-1
size: -
CDR3: CASSIQASGTEAFF
DNA: TGTGCCAGTAGTATCCAGGCCAGTGGGACTGAAGCTTTCTTT

D: -
V: TRBV5-1
J: TRBJ2-5
size: -
CDR3: CASSLGTAQETQYF
DNA: TGCGCCAGCAGCTTGGGGACAGCTCAAGAGACCCAGTACTTC

D: -
V: TRBV10-3
J: TRBJ1-6
size: few
CDR3: CAISRTGKEPPLHF
DNA: TGTGCCATCAGCAGAACAGGGAAGGAGCCACCCCTCCACTTT

D: -
V: TRBV4-2
J: TRBJ1-2
size: -
CDR3: CASSQELQVLPNYGYTF
DNA: TGTGCCAGCAGCCAAGAACTACAGGTTCTCCCCAACTATGGCTACACCTTC

D: -
V: TRBV5-1
J: TRBJ2-1
size: -
CDR3: CASSRDKSSYNEQFF
DNA: TGCGCCAGCAGCCGGGACAAAAGCTCCTACAATGAGCAGTTCTTC

D: -
V: TRBV6-6
J: TRBJ1-2
size: -
CDR3: CASSYSKDYGYTF
DNA: TGTGCCAGCAGTTACTCGAAAGACTATGGCTACACCTTC

D: -
V: TRBV7-9
J: TRBJ1-4
size: -
CDR3: CASRLDGPNEKLFF
DNA: TGTGCCAGCAGACTTGACGGCCCTAATGAAAAACTGTTTTTT

D: -
V: TRBV19
J: TRBJ2-2
size: -
CDR3: CASSITGTQTGELFF
DNA: TGTGCCAGTAGTATAACCGGGACACAGACCGGGGAGCTGTTTTTT

D: TRBD1
V: TRBV5-1
J: TRBJ2-7
size: -
CDR3: CASSPGTGGSYEQYF
DNA: TGCGCCAGCAGCCCCGGGACAGGGGGCTCCTACGAGCAGTACTTC

D: TRBD1
V: TRBV5-4
J: TRBJ2-1
size: -
CDR3: CASSLDRVNYNEQFF
DNA: TGTGCCAGCAGCTTAGACAGGGTAAACTACAATGAGCAGTTCTTC

D: TRBD1
V: TRBV6-1
J: TRBJ1-4
size: -
CDR3: CASSVGRDRNEKLFF
DNA: TGTGCCAGCAGTGTGGGTAGGGACAGAAATGAAAAACTGTTTTTT

D: TRBD1
V: TRBV5-4
J: TRBJ1-6
size: -
CDR3: CASSLGDRGNSPLHF
DNA: TGTGCCAGCAGCTTGGGGGACAGGGGTAATTCACCCCTCCACTTT

D: -
V: TRBV5-1
J: TRBJ2-7
size: -
CDR3: CASSSGSGRLYEQYF
DNA: TGCGCCAGCAGCTCGGGTAGCGGAAGGCTCTACGAGCAGTACTTC

D: -
V: TRBV10-1
J: TRBJ1-6
size: -
CDR3: CAREGSEAGYNSPLHF
DNA: TGCGCCAGAGAAGGATCCGAGGCCGGGTATAATTCACCCCTCCACTTT

D: -
V: TRBV7-3
J: TRBJ2-7
size: -
CDR3: CASSLTGGGYEQYF
DNA: TGTGCCAGCAGCTTAACTGGAGGGGGCTACGAGCAGTACTTC

D: -
V: TRBV6-5
J: TRBJ1-5
size: -
CDR3: CASSYLRNSNQPQHF
DNA: TGTGCCAGCAGTTACCTCAGAAATAGCAATCAGCCCCAGCATTTT

D: TRBD2
V: TRBV19
J: TRBJ2-3
size: -
CDR3: CASSITAVGGLQDTQYF
DNA: TGTGCCAGTAGTATAACGGCAGTGGGAGGGTTACAAGATACGCAGTATTTT

D: -
V: TRBV27
J: TRBJ2-5
size: -
CDR3: CASSLATGRGTQYF
DNA: TGTGCCAGCAGTTTAGCGACAGGAAGAGGGACCCAGTACTTC

D: TRBD1
V: TRBV27
J: TRBJ1-6
size: -
CDR3: CASRYTGDNSPLHF
DNA: TGTGCCAGCCGTTACACAGGGGATAATTCACCCCTCCACTTT

D: -
V: TRBV15
J: TRBJ1-6
size: -
CDR3: CATSTDQKTSPLHF
DNA: TGTGCCACCAGCACGGACCAGAAGACTTCACCCCTCCACTTT

D: -
V: TRBV5-6
J: TRBJ2-1
size: -
CDR3: CASSTGLVADNEQFF
DNA: TGTGCCAGCAGCACGGGATTGGTAGCGGACAATGAGCAGTTCTTC

D: -
V: TRBV18
J: TRBJ1-6
size: -
CDR3: CASSPPNSPYNSPLHF
DNA: TGTGCCAGCTCACCACCGAACAGCCCGTATAATTCACCCCTCCACTTT

D: TRBD2
V: TRBV7-3
J: TRBJ2-1
size: -
CDR3: CASSSSGGAYNEQFF
DNA: TGTGCCAGCAGCTCTAGCGGGGGGGCTTACAATGAGCAGTTCTTC

D: TRBD1
V: TRBV7-9
J: TRBJ1-1
size: -
CDR3: CASSGRQGALDTEAFF
DNA: TGTGCCAGCAGCGGCAGACAGGGGGCGCTGGACACTGAAGCTTTCTTT

D: -
V: TRBV30
J: TRBJ1-6
size: -
CDR3: CAWSRARGSPLHF
DNA: TGTGCCTGGAGTCGGGCGAGGGGTTCACCCCTCCACTTT